The T cell receptor (beta chain) described here comes from a study of blood T cell repertoires in COVID-19. Study context: Sample material is recorded as cDNA or gDNA derived from T cells, B-cell-depleted T cells, or PBMCs.

CDR1 is MNHEY and CDR2 is SVGAGI in the germline V gene. The ends lost 4 bases at V and 2 bases at J; junction bases unmatched: 4. This CDR3 has 14 amino acids. Generated by immunoSEQ multiplex PCR, the TCRdb table keeps only in-frame clones and is missing some. The table includes approximately 350,000 clones, roughly 87% detected once. Participants reported their clinical history, and cohort assignment relied on those reports. The TCR was taken from a woman in her 30s who had recovered from COVID-19. Material: PBMCs or T cells enriched from blood (not recorded which). The rearrangement links TRBV6-5 to TRBJ1-1; 7 bases are a match to TRBD1. The CDR3 spells CASSFRDRNTEAFF. CDR3 nucleotides: TGTGCCAGCAGTTTCCGGGACAGAAACACTGAAGCTTTCTTT.